Following are 28 T cell receptor beta chains from one sample sequenced in a study of blood T cell repertoires in COVID-19. Produced via immunoSEQ multiplex PCR; TCRdb's table is partial and in-frame only. The sample yields some 160,000 clones, approximately 83% seen once. The sequenced sample consisted of peripheral blood. The receptors here all came from a man aged 65 to 79 with active or convalescent COVID-19.

J is TRBJ2-3 and V is TRBV29-1; tentative D call: TRBD2 (7 bases). CDR3 length: 15 residues. Deletions cut 5 bases from V and 6 bases from J, with 21 bases between. CDR1 is SQVTM, CDR2 ANQGSEA, per germline. CDR3 sequence (DNA): TGCAGCGTTAGGGGGGGAGGGTCGGACCTCGATACGCAGTATTTT. Protein: CSVRGGGSDLDTQYF.

The chain has TRBV11-2 and TRBJ1-3, with D uncertain. Germline V gene lookup returns CDR1 SGHAT and CDR2 FQNNGV. This CDR3 has 12 amino acids. V lost 6 bases to trimming and J lost 3 bases, with 6 bases between them. This CDR3 reads CASSFNGNTIYF. DNA for the CDR3: TGTGCCAGCAGTTTCAATGGAAACACCATATATTTT.

The genes are TRBV7-2 and TRBJ2-1; TRBD2 agrees at 7 bases. The CDR3 is 17 residues long. Germline loops: CDR1 SGHTA, CDR2 FQGNSA. Trimming cost V 5 bases and J 0 bases; bases outside gene matches: 10. The CDR3 DNA sequence: TGTGCCAGCAGCCCACTGTCGGGCGGGAGCTCCTACAATGAGCAGTTCTTC. Amino acid sequence: CASSPLSGGSSYNEQFF.

This clone appeared a few times. This chain uses TRBV5-4 with TRBJ2-2; 8 positions match TRBD1. Germline CDR1 is SGHNT and CDR2 is YYREEE (reference sequence). The CDR3 loop spans 15 amino acids. The J segment lost 7 bases and the V segment lost 4 bases, leaving 9 bases of the junction unmatched. In nucleotides, the CDR3 is TGTGCCAGCAGCATAAGGACAGGGAGGAGCGGGGAGCTGTTTTTT. Its protein product is CASSIRTGRSGELFF.

This clone appeared a single time. V and J are TRBV7-2 and TRBJ1-4; 7 nucleotides agree with TRBD1. The CDR3 totals 15 residues. The junction had 11 bases not matched to a gene; V was cut back by 5 bases and J by 8 bases. The V gene's germline CDR1 is SGHTA and CDR2 FQGNSA. The CDR3 region is CASSGEQGWREKLFF. The CDR3 nucleotides are TGTGCCAGCAGCGGAGAACAGGGGTGGCGCGAAAAACTGTTTTTT.

In this sample, this clone turned up once. This sequence joins TRBV19 and TRBJ1-6; possibly TRBD1 for D (5 bases). Deletions cut 4 bases from V and 7 bases from J, with 11 bases between. From germline, CDR1 is LNHDA and CDR2 SQIVND (reference sequence). This CDR3 region has 14 residues. For the CDR3, the DNA is TGTGCCAGTAGTAGAAGGGGCCAGAATTCACCCCTCCACTTT. It translates to CASSRRGQNSPLHF.

The rearrangement links TRBV6-2 or TRBV6-3 to TRBJ2-7; D remains unclear. This CDR3 has 14 residues. Germline V gives CDR1 MNHEY, CDR2 SVGEGT. Trimming took off 2 bases at V and 3 bases at J, with 11 bases between the two ends. This CDR3 is CASSYQARSYEQYF. In DNA form, the CDR3 reads TGTGCCAGCAGTTACCAGGCCCGAAGCTACGAGCAGTACTTC.

This clone was counted a few times. The rearrangement joins TRBV7-8 to TRBJ2-5, with D possibly being TRBD1 (6 bases). CDR3 length: 15 amino acids. The germline V and J ends were trimmed by 5 bases and 1 base, with 14 bases remaining between them. Per germline, CDR1 SGHVS and CDR2 FQNEAQ. DNA for the CDR3: TGTGCCAGCAGCCGTGGGACACGACCCCAAGAGACCCAGTACTTC. Residues: CASSRGTRPQETQYF. The whole variable domain, remainder taken from reference TRBV7-8 and TRBJ2-5, is GAGVSQSPRYKVAKRGQDVALRCDPISGHVSLFWYQQALGQGPEFLTYFQNEAQLDKSGLPSDRFFAERPEGSVSTLKIQRTQQEDSAVYLCASSRGTRPQETQYFGPGTRLLVL.

The chain is built from TRBV14 and TRBJ1-2, with D uncertain. CDR1 is SGHDN, CDR2 FVKESK, per germline. The CDR3 has 13 residues. V was shortened by 4 bases and J by 2 bases, with 8 bases between the two germline ends. The CDR3 protein is CASSLTRNYGYTF. DNA of the CDR3: TGTGCCAGCAGCCTCACAAGAAACTATGGCTACACCTTC.

This clone has just a few counts. The genes are TRBV27 and TRBJ2-7; the match to TRBD1 covers 11 bases. V lost 5 bases, J lost 3 bases, and 3 bases stayed unmatched. CDR1 MNHEY and CDR2 SMNVEV come from the germline V gene (reference sequence). There are 14 residues in the CDR3. CDR3 protein: CASSPGTGGYEQYF. The CDR3 DNA is TGTGCCAGCAGTCCCGGGACAGGGGGCTACGAGCAGTACTTC.

The chain is built from TRBV24-1 and TRBJ2-7, with 9 bases that match TRBD1. Germline V lookup: CDR1 KGHDR, CDR2 SFDVKD. CDR3 length equals 15 residues. The V and J ends lost 4 bases and 0 bases, in that order; junction bases with no gene match: 3. CDR3 bases: TGTGCCACCAGTGAGGGACAGGGAAACTCCTACGAGCAGTACTTC. Encoded protein: CATSEGQGNSYEQYF.

The V and J genes are TRBV7-9 and TRBJ1-1; no clear D gene. Trimming took 2 bases from V and 4 from J, leaving 5 bases between them. Germline CDR1 SEHNR, CDR2 FQNEAQ (reference sequence). This CDR3 has 12 residues. This CDR3 is CASSLLSTEAFF. DNA of the CDR3: TGTGCCAGCAGCTTACTCAGCACTGAAGCTTTCTTT.

The V call is TRBV11-1, the J call TRBJ2-7; TRBD2 agrees at 10 bases. The V segment lost 3 bases and the J segment 1 base; nucleotides outside the gene matches: 3. The germline V gene has CDR1 SGHAT and CDR2 FQDESV (reference sequence). CDR3 size: 15 residues. The CDR3 protein is CASSLTSGRSYEQYF. The CDR3 region has the DNA TGTGCCAGCAGCTTGACTAGCGGGCGATCCTACGAGCAGTACTTC. Based on the CDR3 plus reference TRBV11-1 and TRBJ2-7, the full variable domain is EAEVAQSPRYKITEKSQAVAFWCDPISGHATLYWYRQILGQGPELLVQFQDESVVDDSQLPKDRFSAERLKGVDSTLKIQPAELGDSAMYLCASSLTSGRSYEQYFGPGTRLTVT.

The chain is built from TRBV4-3 and TRBJ1-3; 7 nucleotides line up with TRBD1. V shed 1 base, J shed 0 bases, and the junction held 0 bases outside the gene matches. The CDR3 is 15 residues long. Germline assignment: CDR1 LGHNA and CDR2 YSLEER. CDR3 nucleotide sequence: TGCGCCAGCAGCCAAGGGGACAGCTCTGGAAACACCATATATTTT. Its translation: CASSQGDSSGNTIYF.

The chain couples TRBV5-5 to TRBJ2-1; a weak D match, TRBD2 (6 bases). The CDR3 is made up of 16 amino acids. Trimming removed 3 bases at V and 2 bases at J, with 15 bases between. Germline V lookup: CDR1 SGHKS, CDR2 YYEKEE (reference sequence). The CDR3 sequence: CASSYLGGITYNEQFF. CDR3 in DNA: TGTGCCAGCAGCTACTTAGGAGGGATTACCTACAATGAGCAGTTCTTC. Filled out from reference TRBV5-5 and TRBJ2-1, the complete variable domain reads DAGVTQSPTHLIKTRGQQVTLRCSPISGHKSVSWYQQVLGQGPQFIFQYYEKEERGRGNFPDRFSARQFPNYSSELNVNALLLGDSALYLCASSYLGGITYNEQFFGPGTRLTVL.

This rearrangement joins TRBV27 to TRBJ2-4; a possible D gene is TRBD1 (6 bases). Trimming removed 4 bases from V and 0 bases from J, with 13 bases in between. This CDR3 region has 16 residues. CDR1 is MNHEY, CDR2 SMNVEV, per germline (reference sequence). Here the CDR3 reads CASSSGQFLAKNIQYF. CDR3 nucleotide sequence: TGTGCCAGCAGTTCAGGACAGTTTTTAGCCAAAAACATTCAGTACTTC.

The chain links TRBV5-4 to TRBJ2-1; 8 nucleotides match TRBD2. The CDR3 covers 14 residues. The ends lost 3 bases at V and 8 bases at J; junction bases unmatched: 7. In germline, CDR1 is SGHNT, CDR2 YYREEE (reference sequence). CDR3 sequence reads: CASSSPSGSDEQFF. As DNA, the CDR3 is TGTGCCAGCAGCTCGCCGAGCGGGAGCGATGAGCAGTTCTTC.

This chain joins TRBV7-2 and TRBJ2-5; a weak D match, TRBD2 (5 bases). CDR3 size: 14 residues. Looked up from germline, CDR1 is SGHTA and CDR2 is FQGNSA. Trimming stripped 4 bases from V and 7 bases from J, with 16 bases between. For the CDR3, the DNA is TGTGCCAGCAGCTCACCTGACCGGGGTGGGACCCAGTACTTC. Protein product: CASSSPDRGGTQYF.

The rearrangement uses TRBV7-9 and TRBJ1-1; 7 nucleotides line up with TRBD1. The CDR3 has 14 residues. The junction had 6 bases not matched to a gene; V was cut back by 3 bases and J by 5 bases. Looked up from germline, CDR1 is SEHNR and CDR2 is FQNEAQ (reference sequence). The CDR3 region has the DNA TGTGCCAGCAGCTTCAGGGGGAAAGGGACTGAAGCTTTCTTT. It is translated as CASSFRGKGTEAFF.

V usage is TRBV20-1 and J usage is TRBJ2-5; D is possibly TRBD2 (5 bases). Germline CDR1 DFQATT, CDR2 SNEGSKA (reference sequence). Trimming took 5 bases from V and 5 from J, leaving 9 bases between them. The CDR3 spans 11 residues. In nucleotides, the CDR3 is TGCAGTGCTGGAGGTCGGGAGACCCAGTACTTC. Amino acid sequence: CSAGGRETQYF.

The chain links TRBV19 to TRBJ1-5, with TRBD1 matching over 8 bases. The V and J ends lost 6 bases and 1 base, in that order; junction bases with no gene match: 8. CDR1 LNHDA and CDR2 SQIVND come from the germline V gene (reference sequence). The CDR3 length is 16 residues. The CDR3 sequence is CASSQDRVYSNQPQHF. CDR3 DNA: TGTGCCAGTAGCCAGGACAGGGTGTACAGCAATCAGCCCCAGCATTTT.

This clone was found once. The rearrangement joins TRBV6-5 to TRBJ2-7; D is ambiguous. Trimming cost V 2 bases and J 7 bases, with 9 bases left between them. The CDR3 contains 12 residues. The germline V gene has CDR1 MNHEY and CDR2 SVGAGI. CDR3 sequence (DNA): TGTGCCAGCAGTTACCCCTACAGTGAGCAGTACTTC. Its protein is CASSYPYSEQYF.

V is TRBV15 and J is TRBJ1-4; the D gene is possibly TRBD1 (5 bases). Trimming left V 0 bases short and J 4 bases short, with 12 bases between. The germline V gene encodes CDR1 LNHNV and CDR2 YYDKDF (reference sequence). This CDR3 contains 16 residues. DNA for the CDR3: TGTGCCACCAGCAGAGATCTGGGGCAGAATAATGAAAAACTGTTTTTT. It encodes CATSRDLGQNNEKLFF.

The V and J genes are TRBV9 and TRBJ1-6, with D possibly being TRBD1 (5 bases). The germline V gene has CDR1 SGDLS and CDR2 YYNGEE. The CDR3 totals 16 residues. Trimming took off 0 bases at V and 2 bases at J, with 9 bases between the two ends. In DNA form, the CDR3 reads TGTGCCAGCAGCGTAGGGCCAGGGCCCTATAATTCACCCCTCCACTTT. This sequence encodes CASSVGPGPYNSPLHF.

As regards this clone: Other DNA sequences in this specimen translate into the identical CDR3. The V gene is TRBV7-9, the J gene TRBJ1-5; D not certain. Germline V CDR1 and CDR2: SEHNR, FQNEAQ (reference sequence). The CDR3 has 15 amino acids. Trimming cost V 1 base and J 0 bases, with 7 bases left between them. The DNA for the CDR3 is TGTGCCAGCAGCTTAGGAGGGTATAGCAATCAGCCCCAGCATTTT. Translating it yields CASSLGGYSNQPQHF. Full variable domain (remainder filled in from reference TRBV7-9 and TRBJ1-5): DTGVSQNPRHKITKRGQNVTFRCDPISEHNRLYWYRQTLGQGPEFLTYFQNEAQLEKSRLLSDRFSAERPKGSFSTLEIQRTEQGDSAMYLCASSLGGYSNQPQHFGDGTRLSIL.

The gene calls are TRBV2 and TRBJ2-7; 7 bases agree with TRBD1. Germline CDR1 SNHLY, CDR2 FYNNEI. The CDR3 extends over 12 amino acids. Germline trimming cut 8 bases from V and 6 bases from J; bases unmatched to any gene: 7. The CDR3 reads CASRRTGPEQYF. CDR3 DNA sequence: TGTGCCAGCCGAAGGACAGGTCCCGAGCAGTACTTC. The full variable domain, in which reference TRBV2 and TRBJ2-7 provide the parts outside the CDR3, is EPEVTQTPSHQVTQMGQEVILRCVPISNHLYFYWYRQILGQKVEFLVSFYNNEISEKSEIFDDQFSVERPDGSNFTLKIRSTKLEDSAMYFCASRRTGPEQYFGPGTRLTVT.

The CDR3 reads CASSQVSRDRAEKLFF. In nucleotides, the CDR3 is TGCGCCAGCAGCCAAGTGTCGAGGGACAGAGCTGAAAAACTGTTTTTT. The chain uses TRBV4-1 and TRBJ1-4; 7 bases map to TRBD1. V lost 1 base and J lost 7; bases outside the gene matches: 9. CDR1 is MGHRA and CDR2 is YSYEKL in the germline V gene. This CDR3 is 16 amino acids long.

This clone was found once. The chain combines TRBV15 with TRBJ1-3, with TRBD1 matching over 7 bases. With 4 bases clipped from V and 0 bases from J, the junction kept 6 bases outside the gene matches. Germline values: CDR1 LNHNV, CDR2 YYDKDF (reference sequence). The CDR3 is 16 residues long. CDR3 nucleotides: TGTGCCACCAGCATGGGCGGACAGGTCTCTGGAAACACCATATATTTT. This encodes CATSMGGQVSGNTIYF.